Following are 19 T cell receptor beta chains from one sample sequenced in a study of T cells in women clearing cervical HPV infection. Method: immunoSEQ multiplex PCR; TCRdb's copy keeps in-frame clones and lacks some. The listing records some 40,000 clones. Sequencing was performed on blood buffy coat. The receptors stem from a woman aged 18 to 69 with a cervical HPV16 infection that either progressed to CIN3+ or cleared (not recorded which).

About this clone: The read ends 3 residues shy of where the CDR3 ends; the end is completed using the germline J gene. This chain joins TRBV11-2 and TRBJ2-1, with 10 bases aligning to TRBD1. V dropped 5 bases and J dropped 6; count of bases not matched to a gene: 7. This CDR3 spans 15 amino acids. CDR1 and CDR2 from the germline V gene are SGHAT and FQNNGV. The CDR3 here is CASSLTGQGSNEQFF. CDR3 DNA, as far as it was read: TGTGCCAGCAGCCTAACGGGACAGGGGTCCAATGAG.

Of note for this clone: The read ends 3 residues shy of where the CDR3 ends; the end is completed using the germline J gene. The V and J genes are TRBV5-1 and TRBJ1-2, with D perhaps TRBD1 (5 bases). V lost 0 bases and J lost 6, with 18 bases in between. The CDR3 totals 16 residues. CDR1 is SGHRS and CDR2 is YFSETQ in the germline V gene. The CDR3 region is CASSLGGPRSGDGYTF. The sequenced CDR3 bases are TGCGCCAGCAGCTTGGGAGGACCCAGATCGGGGGATGGC.

Comments on this clone: The read is 3 residues too short to cover the CDR3 end, so that end is filled in from the germline J gene. The V call is TRBV14, the J call TRBJ2-5, with D hard to call. There are 15 residues in the CDR3. V lost 1 base and J 1 base, leaving 10 bases between the germline ends. The germline V gene encodes CDR1 SGHDN and CDR2 FVKESK. CDR3 amino acids: CASSQVRPFQETQYF. Partial CDR3 DNA: TGTGCCAGCAGCCAAGTGCGGCCATTCCAAGAGACC.

Notes on this clone: The read terminates 3 residues before the CDR3 end, so the remaining end is supplied by the germline J gene. V usage is TRBV5-1 and J usage is TRBJ1-6; 7 nucleotides align to TRBD1. The CDR3 totals 14 residues. V shed 5 bases and J 3 bases; nucleotides not matched to a gene: 2. The germline V gene encodes CDR1 SGHRS and CDR2 YFSETQ. CDR3: CASSTGDYNSPLHF. CDR3 DNA, as far as it was read: TGCGCCAGCAGTACAGGGGACTATAATTCACCC. Full variable domain (remainder filled in from reference TRBV5-1 and TRBJ1-6): KAGVTQTPRYLIKTRGQQVTLSCSPISGHRSVSWYQQTPGQGLQFLFEYFSETQRNKGNFPGRFSGRQFSNSRSEMNVSTLELGDSALYLCASSTGDYNSPLHFGNGTRLTVT.

On this clone itself: The CDR3 end lies 3 residues beyond the end of the read and is filled in from the germline J gene. The chain employs TRBV2 and TRBJ1-3; tentative D call: TRBD1 (5 bases). This CDR3 is built from 14 residues. The germline V and J ends were trimmed by 6 bases and 6 bases, with 15 bases remaining between them. The germline V gene has CDR1 SNHLY and CDR2 FYNNEI. The part of the CDR3 DNA that was read is TGTGCCAGCAGCATGCAGGGAAGGATAAACACC. Residues: CASSMQGRINT. The CDR3 in its entirety is CASSMQGRINTIYF.

On this clone itself: Read coverage stops 3 residues before the CDR3 terminus; the germline J gene supplies the remainder. The chain employs TRBV6-1 and TRBJ2-2; possibly TRBD1 for D (5 bases). The CDR3 has 16 amino acids. The V gene's germline CDR1 is MNHNS and CDR2 SASEGT. Trimming cost V 1 base and J 4 bases, with 13 bases left between them. The CDR3 reads CASSEVWGRTTGELFF. Partial CDR3 DNA: TGTGCCAGCAGTGAAGTCTGGGGCAGGACCACCGGGGAG.

Notes on this clone: The read is 3 residues too short to cover the CDR3 end, so that end is filled in from the germline J gene. The chain has TRBV30 and TRBJ1-2; tentatively, D is TRBD1 (6 bases). V was clipped by 4 bases and J by 4 bases, with 19 bases between them. The germline V gene encodes CDR1 GTSNPN and CDR2 SVGIG (reference sequence). CDR3 length equals 15 residues. The CDR3 reads CAWMLQGVSSYGYTF. Partial CDR3 DNA: TGTGCCTGGATGTTACAGGGAGTATCCTCCTATGGC.

Concerning this clone itself: The read terminates 3 residues before the CDR3 end, so the remaining end is supplied by the germline J gene. This chain connects TRBV20-1 to TRBJ1-3; 8 nucleotides agree with TRBD1. V lost 2 bases, J lost 2 bases, and 2 bases stayed unmatched. This CDR3 contains 14 residues. Germline V lookup: CDR1 DFQATT, CDR2 SNEGSKA (reference sequence). Partial CDR3 DNA: TGCAGTGCTAGATTGACAGGGGCTGGAAACACC. Protein product: CSARLTGAGNT. The whole CDR3 sequence is CSARLTGAGNTIYF.

To note about this clone: The sequence runs out 3 residues before the end of the CDR3; the remainder is reconstructed from the germline J gene. The chain joins TRBV20-1 to TRBJ2-1; 8 bases line up with TRBD1. Unmatched junction bases numbered 3, after V lost 2 bases and J lost 9 bases. This CDR3 spans 12 amino acids. Germline loops: CDR1 DFQATT, CDR2 SNEGSKA (reference sequence). The CDR3 here is CSARQGAGEQFF. CDR3 DNA, as far as it was read: TGCAGTGCTAGACAGGGGGCGGGTGAG.

As to this clone: Sequencing ends 3 residues short of the CDR3 end; the germline J gene provides the rest. The chain is built from TRBV6-4 and TRBJ2-1; 12 bases match TRBD2. The CDR3 has 15 amino acids. J gave up 3 bases and V 5 bases, and 2 bases lay outside the gene matches. Germline V gene lookup returns CDR1 MRHNA and CDR2 SNTAGT. The sequenced CDR3 bases are TGTGCCAGCAGTCCTAGCGGGGGGGTCTACAATGAG. Protein: CASSPSGGVYNE. Given in full, the CDR3 is CASSPSGGVYNEQFF.

With regard to this clone: The CDR3 goes on 3 residues after the read ends, and that part is filled in from the germline J gene. The rearrangement links TRBV5-1 to TRBJ2-5; no clear D. Trimming stripped 0 bases from V and 2 bases from J, with 8 bases between. Per the germline V gene, CDR1 is SGHRS and CDR2 is YFSETQ. This CDR3 spans 14 amino acids. The CDR3 loop is CASSLADLQETQYF. The sequenced CDR3 bases are TGCGCCAGCAGCTTGGCCGACTTGCAAGAGACC.

As for this clone: The read ends 3 residues early relative to the CDR3; the germline J gene fills the gap. The chain combines TRBV5-1 with TRBJ2-3; 8 bases map to TRBD1. This CDR3 is built from 15 residues. Germline V gene sequence: CDR1 SGHRS, CDR2 YFSETQ. The V segment lost 4 bases and the J segment 0 bases; nucleotides outside the gene matches: 4. The CDR3 loop reads CASSIDRGSTDTQYF. The CDR3 bases that were read are TGCGCCAGCAGCATCGACAGGGGAAGCACAGATACG.

As for this clone: From the germline J gene comes the end of the CDR3, since the read stops 3 residues before it. J is TRBJ2-2 and V is TRBV12-3 or TRBV12-4, with a possible D match to TRBD1 (5 bases). The CDR3 length is 15 residues. The V end was cut by 3 bases, the J end by 7 bases, with 15 bases between. The sequenced CDR3 bases are TGTGCCAGCAGTTTGGGAACCCATAGGGGCGGGGAG. It specifies CASSLGTHRGGE. The entire CDR3 reads CASSLGTHRGGELFF.

As for this clone: The read is 3 residues too short to cover the CDR3 end, so that end is filled in from the germline J gene. V gene TRBV5-1 combines with J gene TRBJ2-5; tentatively, D is TRBD1 or TRBD2 (5 bases each). This CDR3 is 13 amino acids long. Germline V gene data show CDR1 as SGHRS and CDR2 as YFSETQ. Trimming cost V 5 bases and J 2 bases, with 10 bases left between them. The CDR3 bases that were read are TGCGCCAGCAGGAGGGGTGATCAAGAGACC. Amino acids: CASRRGDQET. Given in full, the CDR3 is CASRRGDQETQYF.

About this clone itself: The CDR3 is cut off 3 residues early in the read; its end comes from the germline J gene. The V gene is TRBV10-3, the J gene TRBJ2-5, with D possibly TRBD2 on 5 matching bases. The V gene's germline CDR1 is ENHRY and CDR2 SYGVKD. This CDR3 comprises 15 residues. V lost 4 bases and J 2 bases, leaving 14 bases between the germline ends. This chain's CDR3 is CAISVSGGPQETQYF. Partial CDR3 DNA: TGTGCCATCAGTGTGAGCGGTGGACCTCAAGAGACC.

With regard to this clone: Read sequence stops 3 residues before the CDR3 end, and the germline J gene provides the missing end. This chain connects TRBV5-1 to TRBJ1-3; 7 bases fit TRBD1. The CDR3 covers 17 residues. The V gene end was trimmed by 3 bases and the J gene end by 8 bases; junction bases not matched to a gene: 17. Looked up from germline, CDR1 is SGHRS and CDR2 is YFSETQ. The sequenced CDR3 bases are TGCGCCAGCAGCTCGACCCCCACCGGAACAGGGGTGGACACC. Protein: CASSSTPTGTGVDT. The complete CDR3 sequence is CASSSTPTGTGVDTIYF.

A note on this clone: Sequencing ends 3 residues short of the CDR3 end; the germline J gene provides the rest. The rearrangement joins TRBV6-1 to TRBJ2-7; the D call may be TRBD1 or TRBD2 (5 bases each). The germline gives CDR1 MNHNS, CDR2 SASEGT. Trimming stripped 2 bases from V and 4 bases from J, with 15 bases between. This CDR3 spans 15 amino acids. The CDR3 loop reads CASSERGIGIYEQYF. The CDR3 bases that were read are TGTGCCAGCAGTGAAAGGGGAATCGGGATTTACGAG.

On this clone itself: The DNA ends 3 residues before the CDR3 does, and the rest of the CDR3 is filled in from the germline J gene. V usage is TRBV20-1 and J usage is TRBJ1-6; no reliable D call. Germline-derived CDR1 and CDR2 are DFQATT and SNEGSKA (reference sequence). The V gene lost 3 bases and the J gene lost 0 bases, with 15 bases spanning the gap. There are 17 residues in the CDR3. Incomplete CDR3 DNA: TGCAGTGCTAGTTCCAGGCCCTCGAGCTCCTATAATTCACCC. Its protein product is CSASSRPSSSYNSP. The full CDR3 sequence reads CSASSRPSSSYNSPLHF.

On this clone: The read is 3 residues too short to cover the CDR3 end, so that end is filled in from the germline J gene. The chain combines TRBV7-6 with TRBJ2-7; D is perhaps TRBD2 (7 bases). CDR3 size: 15 residues. Germline CDR1 reads SGHVS; CDR2 reads FNYEAQ. V lost 5 bases and J 0 bases, leaving 14 bases between the germline ends. The CDR3 sequence is CASSPDAGASYEQYF. The sequenced CDR3 bases are TGTGCCAGCAGCCCTGATGCGGGGGCCTCCTACGAG.